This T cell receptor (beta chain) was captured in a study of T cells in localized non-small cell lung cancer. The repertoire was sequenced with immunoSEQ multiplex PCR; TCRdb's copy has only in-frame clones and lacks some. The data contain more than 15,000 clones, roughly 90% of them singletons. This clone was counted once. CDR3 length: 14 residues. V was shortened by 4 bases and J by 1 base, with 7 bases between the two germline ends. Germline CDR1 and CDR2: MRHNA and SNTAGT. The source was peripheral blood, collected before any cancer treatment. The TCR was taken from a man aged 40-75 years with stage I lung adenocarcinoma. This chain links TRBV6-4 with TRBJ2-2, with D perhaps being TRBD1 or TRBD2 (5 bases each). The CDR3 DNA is TGTGCCAGCAGTGGGGGGATGAACACCGGGGAGCTGTTTTTT. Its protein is CASSGGMNTGELFF.